Listed below are T cell receptor beta chains from one sample, sequenced in a study of blood T cell repertoires in COVID-19. The assay was immunoSEQ multiplex PCR, and TCRdb's table has in-frame clones only and misses some. The repertoire holds roughly 230,000 clones, with roughly 89% as singletons. Sequenced: peripheral blood. Source of these receptors: a woman aged 40 to 50 who had recovered from COVID-19. Each CDR3 is given with its conserved first and last residue. The order of the fields is D gene, clone size, J gene, V gene, CDR3 DNA, CDR3 protein. A D gene is named only where the DNA matches it firmly. Clone size is stated in some rows and not others, as once, few, many or a class when expanded.

>.|.|TRBJ1-2|TRBV19
TGTGCCAGTAGTAGGCAGGGTGATGGCTACACCTTC
CASSRQGDGYTF
>TRBD1|.|TRBJ1-6|TRBV19
TGTGCCAGCACCCGACAGGGCTGGTCACCCCTCCACTTT
CASTRQGWSPLHF
>TRBD2|few|TRBJ2-2|TRBV10-1
TGCGCCAGCAGTCCCGTAGCGCTAGCGGCCGGGGAGCTGTTTTTT
CASSPVALAAGELFF
>.|.|TRBJ2-6|TRBV4-3
TGCGCCAGCAGCCAAGTCAGGGGCGGCTCTGGGGCCAACGTCCTGACTTTC
CASSQVRGGSGANVLTF
>TRBD1|.|TRBJ2-5|TRBV6-5
TGTGCCAGCAGACCCGGACAGGAGAGACAAGAGACCCAGTACTTC
CASRPGQERQETQYF
>.|.|TRBJ2-3|TRBV12-3/TRBV12-4
TGTGCCAGCAGCCCGGACCCCAAGGGGTGGTATTTT
CASSPDPKGWYF
>.|once|TRBJ2-1|TRBV12-5
TGTGCTAGTGGTTACCCCTCCAGTGAGCAGTTCTTC
CASGYPSSEQFF
>TRBD1|.|TRBJ1-6|TRBV2
TGTGCCAGCACTGCAGTTTTTAGGGGGCGGGGTTCACCCCTCCACTTT
CASTAVFRGRGSPLHF
>TRBD2|.|TRBJ2-5|TRBV10-3
TGTGCCACCCTAGCGGGGGCCCAAGAGACCCAGTACTTC
CATLAGAQETQYF
>.|.|TRBJ2-5|TRBV20-1
TGCAGTGCTAGAGTCTTTAAGTACTTC
CSARVFKYF
>TRBD2|.|TRBJ2-1|TRBV6-4
TGTGCCAGCAGTGACAATTCGGGCGGGGGGGCCGATGAGCAGTTCTTC
CASSDNSGGGADEQFF
>TRBD2|.|TRBJ2-2|TRBV4-2
TGTGCCAGCAGCTACAATTCCGGGACTAGCCGCGGGGAGCTGTTTTTT
CASSYNSGTSRGELFF
>.|once|TRBJ1-3|TRBV3-1/TRBV3-2
TGTGCCAGCAGCCAAGAAGCCTCTGGAAACACCATATATTTT
CASSQEASGNTIYF
>.|.|TRBJ2-6|TRBV18
TGTGCCAGCCCAGGGGTCTCTGGGGCCAACGTCCTGACTTTC
CASPGVSGANVLTF
>.|.|TRBJ1-5|TRBV7-9
TGTGCCAGCAGCGGTGACGGGAGTCAGCCCCAGCATTTT
CASSGDGSQPQHF
>.|.|TRBJ1-2|TRBV18
TGTGCCAGCTCCCCCGGGGTTGATCCGTTAGCTAACTATGGCTACACCTTC
CASSPGVDPLANYGYTF
>TRBD1|.|TRBJ2-7|TRBV2
TGTGCCACAACGGACAGGCCCTACGAGCAGTACTTC
CATTDRPYEQYF
>.|.|TRBJ2-7|TRBV5-1
TGCGCCAGCAGCCGAGACACTAGCCCTGCCTACGAGCAGTACTTC
CASSRDTSPAYEQYF
>.|.|TRBJ2-1|TRBV5-4
TGTGCCAGCAGCTTGGGGGGCCCCCGCTCCTACAATGAGCAGTTCTTC
CASSLGGPRSYNEQFF
>.|once|TRBJ1-3|TRBV19
TGTGCCAGTAATGCGTTTTCTGGAAACACCATATATTTT
CASNAFSGNTIYF
>TRBD2|.|TRBJ2-5|TRBV19
TGTGCCAGTAGGGTAGCGGGGAGCCAAGAGACCCAGTACTTC
CASRVAGSQETQYF
>.|few|TRBJ1-1|TRBV5-1
TGCGCCAGCAGCTGGGGAGGGGTAGGCACTGAAGCTTTCTTT
CASSWGGVGTEAFF
>TRBD2|.|TRBJ2-1|TRBV28
TGTGCCAGCAGTTTATCGACTAGCGGGAGTATAGATGAGCAGTTCTTC
CASSLSTSGSIDEQFF
>.|once|TRBJ2-1|TRBV7-2
TGTGCCAGCAGCACAAACCCGCGGAGGGCCAACAATGAGCAGTTCTTC
CASSTNPRRANNEQFF
>TRBD1|.|TRBJ1-5|TRBV4-1
TGCGCCAGCAGCCACCCCTCGAGGGGGCCGCAGACTTATAGCAATCAGCCCCAGCATTTT
CASSHPSRGPQTYSNQPQHF
>TRBD2|.|TRBJ2-2|TRBV29-1
TGCAGCGCAGGACTAGCGGGGGGAACGGGCACCGGGGAGCTGTTTTTT
CSAGLAGGTGTGELFF
>.|.|TRBJ2-2|TRBV30
TGTGCCCGAACAGGGGGGGCGCGTACCGGGGAGCTGTTTTTT
CARTGGARTGELFF
>.|.|TRBJ2-6|TRBV3-1/TRBV3-2
TGTGCCAGCAGCCGACAGACCTCTGGGGCCAACGTCCTGACTTTC
CASSRQTSGANVLTF
>.|.|TRBJ2-1|TRBV5-1
TGCGCCAGCAGCTTGGGCGGGGGCCAACCCTACAATGAGCAGTTCTTC
CASSLGGGQPYNEQFF
>.|.|TRBJ2-3|TRBV9
TGTGCCAGCAGCGGGGGACAGCGGGCTGGTTCGCAGGATACGCAGTATTTT
CASSGGQRAGSQDTQYF
>TRBD1|.|TRBJ1-2|TRBV5-3
TGTGCCAGAAGCTTGAAACAGGGGCCAACTAACAACTCCCGCTATGGCTACACCTTC
CARSLKQGPTNNSRYGYTF
>.|.|TRBJ1-2|TRBV10-3
TGTGCCATCAGTGAGTCAAGGGGCCCTGCTGAGGGCTACACCTTC
CAISESRGPAEGYTF
>.|.|TRBJ2-7|TRBV9
TGTGCCAGCAGCGTAGAGGTGGGGCCTCCCTACGAGCAGTACTTC
CASSVEVGPPYEQYF
>.|.|TRBJ1-4|TRBV7-2
TGTGCCAGCAGCACTCCGGGACAAACGTTTGGAAAACTGTTTTTT
CASSTPGQTFGKLFF
>TRBD1|.|TRBJ2-2|TRBV18
TGTGCCAGCTCCCTCGGACAGGGATCCACCGGGGAGCTGTTTTTT
CASSLGQGSTGELFF
>.|.|TRBJ1-6|TRBV27
TGTGCCAGCAGTCCACAGGGTTTCAATTCACCCCTCCACTTT
CASSPQGFNSPLHF
>.|.|TRBJ2-5|TRBV7-9
TGTGCCAGCAGCTTTGAGGTCGAGACCCAGTACTTC
CASSFEVETQYF
>.|.|TRBJ2-2|TRBV4-2
TGTGCCAGCAGCCGAACAGACGGGACGAACACCGGGGAGCTGTTTTTT
CASSRTDGTNTGELFF
>.|.|TRBJ1-2|TRBV5-4
TGTGCCAGCAGCTTGGGTCGGGGAGACTATGGCTACACCTTC
CASSLGRGDYGYTF
>TRBD1|.|TRBJ1-2|TRBV19
TGTGCCAGTAGTATCTTGGACAGGGGGTCCTATGGCTACACCTTC
CASSILDRGSYGYTF
>.|once|TRBJ1-4|TRBV28
TGTGCCAGCTATCCCCCTGGGCAGGGGTATGAAAAACTGTTTTTT
CASYPPGQGYEKLFF
>TRBD1|.|TRBJ1-2|TRBV5-5
TGTGCCAGCAGCTTGGAGCCGGGACAGGGATATGGCTACACCTTC
CASSLEPGQGYGYTF
>.|.|TRBJ2-2|TRBV18
TGTGCCAGCTCACCTAAAGGACAGATTACGAACACCGGGGAGCTGTTTTTT
CASSPKGQITNTGELFF
>.|.|TRBJ2-3|TRBV28
TGTGCCAGCGATGGAGGACTTACGCAGTATTTT
CASDGGLTQYF
>TRBD1|.|TRBJ1-2|TRBV12-3/TRBV12-4
TGTGCCAGCAGCCCCGGGACAGGGTTCGGCTACACCTTC
CASSPGTGFGYTF
>.|.|TRBJ1-1|TRBV9
TGTGCCAGCAGCAAGGGACAAATGAACACTGAAGCTTTCTTT
CASSKGQMNTEAFF
>.|.|TRBJ2-7|TRBV5-1
TGCGCCAGCAGCTTGGACCCGGGACAAAACTACGAGCAGTACTTC
CASSLDPGQNYEQYF
>TRBD1|.|TRBJ2-3|TRBV9
TGTGCCAGCAGCGAGGGACAGACGTTCACAGATACGCAGTATTTT
CASSEGQTFTDTQYF
>.|.|TRBJ2-7|TRBV27
TGTGCCAGCAGTTGGGGGCAGAACTACGAGCAGTACTTC
CASSWGQNYEQYF
>.|.|TRBJ2-7|TRBV18
TGTGCCAGCTCACCAGGAACAGGGCTCTACGAGCAGTACTTC
CASSPGTGLYEQYF
>.|.|TRBJ2-1|TRBV6-2/TRBV6-3
TGTGCCAGCAGCCACGGGGGTGAGCAGTTCTTC
CASSHGGEQFF
>TRBD2|.|TRBJ2-1|TRBV7-6
TGTGCCAGCAACCGCGGGGGACCGTACAATGAGCAGTTCTTC
CASNRGGPYNEQFF